This T cell receptor beta chain was obtained from a study of cytomegalovirus exposure and HLA in healthy donors. Study in general: As an earlier analysis found, about 179 million T cells yielded 95 million to 130 million unique TCR beta sequences.

Points from the study as a whole: Among donors in an Asian-associated ancestry cluster, a later analysis reportedly found fewer N-insertions than the approximately 670-donor mean. As confirmed in vitro, three CMV-associated chains were specific for CMV antigens.

The CDR3 spans 17 residues. V was pared by 4 bases and J by 0 bases, with 7 bases of the junction left unmatched. The germline V gene has CDR1 SGHRS and CDR2 YFSETQ. Regarding this clone: Its specificity is not known.

13 Jbeta primers and 60 Vbeta primers were used for the PCR. Repertoires were generated with immunoSEQ multiplex PCR, while TCRdb's copy carries only in-frame clones and drops some. The table includes some 130,000 clones, around 76% detected once. The chain recombines TRBV5-1 with TRBJ2-1; 10 nucleotides match TRBD2. Sequencing was done on a sample of PBMCs. The receptor comes from a male donor in good health and CMV-seronegative. The CDR3 sequence is CASSRGLAESSYNEQFF. The CDR3 nucleotides are TGCGCCAGCAGCCGAGGACTAGCGGAAAGCTCCTACAATGAGCAGTTCTTC.